This TCR beta chain was recovered during a study of Ad26.COV2.S vaccination and SARS-CoV-2 variants. Study as a whole: A COV1001 Ad26.COV2.S trial-arm participant provided the sample. Dosing was one shot or two shots 56 days apart. Notes on the study in general: It is possible that the TCR breadth and depth analyses underestimated the total T cell responses.

A few counts support this clone. As yet, its antigen is unknown. The identical CDR3 is also encoded by other nucleotide sequences in the sample. Indicated treatment: some 19 received Ad26.COV2.S at low or high dose, single or two shots; roughly five received placebo; per-sample allocation not given. Collection of samples fell on day 63 after the first vaccine or placebo injection. Participants' vaccine, an Ad26 vector, delivered Wuhan-strain SARS-CoV-2 spike. Generated by immunoSEQ multiplex PCR, the TCRdb table keeps only in-frame clones and is missing some. The table has around 350,000 clones, 80% to 90% seen once. The CDR3 is 12 residues long. The germline V gene encodes CDR1 MNHEY and CDR2 SVGAGI. Trimming took 2 bases from V and 6 from J, leaving 2 bases between them.

This sample comprised peripheral blood, obtained in a trial of Ad26.COV2.S vaccine versus placebo. This TCR was sampled from a person aged 18-65 years who received the Ad26.COV2.S COVID-19 vaccine or a placebo. The rearrangement links TRBV6-5 to TRBJ1-6; unclear D gene. The DNA for the CDR3 is TGTGCCAGCAGTTACCCTAATTCACCCCTCCACTTT. Residues: CASSYPNSPLHF.